The clone carrying this TCR beta chain was found a few times. Its specificity is not known. This CDR3 has 17 residues. V lost 4 bases to trimming and J lost 2 bases; unmatched junction nucleotides: 11. Germline CDR1 reads SGHRS; CDR2 reads YFSETQ. The data stem from a study of T-cell memory formation after mild COVID-19. 5'RACE with constant-segment primers yielded barcoded, UMI-tagged TCR alpha and TCR beta cDNA libraries. Via MiXCR, TCRdb re-called the 5' RACE reads, giving one row per CDR3 protein. The sample shows a few hundred thousand distinct CDR3 sequences, roughly 16% of them seen only once. Whole-study results and caveats: Proof of SARS-CoV-2 specificity was absent for the second-wave clones that crested on day 37. CM and EM subsets held most contracting CD4+ clones; EMRA held CD8+ ones. Clones that got smaller from day 15 to 85 had even CD4/CD8, while clones growing later tipped toward CD4+.

The source is a man in his late teens or twenties who had mild COVID-19 (a few samples of this study predate the infection). Cell type and time point are not known. The sample was PBMCs or a T cell subset sorted from them (not recorded which). The rearrangement joins TRBV5-1 to TRBJ2-5; 10 positions match TRBD2. This CDR3 reads CASSPSRGLAVQETQYF. In DNA form, the CDR3 reads TGCGCCAGCAGCCCTAGCCGTGGACTAGCGGTTCAAGAGACCCAGTACTTC.